Shown below are 19 T cell receptor beta chains from a single sample sequenced in a study of cytomegalovirus exposure and HLA in healthy donors. Vbeta (60) and Jbeta (13) primers were used in the PCR. The table came from immunoSEQ multiplex PCR; TCRdb's copy has only in-frame clones and leaves some out. The data contain about 150,000 clones, approximately 87% of them singletons. Sequencing input: PBMCs. Source of these receptors: a man in his forties or fifties in good health and CMV-seronegative.

The J gene is TRBJ2-5, the V gene TRBV15; 10 nucleotides line up with TRBD1. This CDR3 is built from 16 residues. J gave up 2 bases and V 1 base, and 4 bases lay outside the gene matches. CDR1 is LNHNV, CDR2 YYDKDF, per germline (reference sequence). Here the CDR3 DNA reads TGTGCCACCAGCAGAGTGGACAGGGGGTATCAAGAGACCCAGTACTTC. Translated, it gives CATSRVDRGYQETQYF.

There are a few counts of this clone. The CDR3 DNA reads as TGTGCCAGCAGCCAAACTAGCACAGATACGCAGTATTTT. This codes for CASSQTSTDTQYF. The V and J genes are TRBV4-2 and TRBJ2-3; D is uncertain. The ends were cut back, 2 bases at V and 0 bases at J, with 3 bases in the middle. This CDR3 has 13 amino acids. Germline CDR1 and CDR2: LGHNA and YNFKEQ.

The chain employs TRBV4-2 and TRBJ2-5; 7 nucleotides match TRBD2. Germline-derived CDR1 and CDR2 are LGHNA and YNFKEQ. The CDR3 has 14 residues. Losses at the gene ends were 4 bases for V and 5 bases for J; bases not matched to a gene: 7. The CDR3 DNA reads as TGTGCCAGCAGCCGGGCGGGGGAAGCGGAGACCCAGTACTTC. It specifies CASSRAGEAETQYF.

This chain uses TRBV2 with TRBJ2-3; no reliable D call. There are 14 residues in the CDR3. Trimming stripped 10 bases from V and 0 bases from J, with 14 bases between. The germline V gene has CDR1 SNHLY and CDR2 FYNNEI. The CDR3 nucleotides are TGTGCCACCCTTCGGAGCGATAGCACAGATACGCAGTATTTT. Its translation: CATLRSDSTDTQYF.

This clone has only a few counts. The chain recombines TRBV4-3 with TRBJ1-2, with a tentative D call TRBD1 (5 bases). The CDR3 is made up of 15 amino acids. The V end lost 3 bases, the J end lost 3 bases, and 14 bases lay between the germline ends. Germline assignment: CDR1 LGHNA and CDR2 YSLEER. The DNA of the CDR3 is TGCGCCAGCAGCCATCGAACTCAAGGGGACTATGGCTACACCTTC. Translated: CASSHRTQGDYGYTF.

A single count supports this clone. The chain has TRBV4-3 and TRBJ1-4; D may be TRBD1 (5 bases). Trimming shortened V by 3 bases and J by 3 bases, and 11 bases separated the two germline ends. The germline V gene has CDR1 LGHNA and CDR2 YSLEER. The CDR3 extends over 15 amino acids. The CDR3: CASSQDITANEKLFF. In DNA, the CDR3 is TGCGCCAGCAGCCAGGACATTACTGCTAATGAAAAACTGTTTTTT.

This chain links TRBV29-1 with TRBJ2-1, with a possible D match to TRBD1 (6 bases). This CDR3 has 11 residues. V dropped 6 bases and J dropped 7 bases, with 10 bases sitting between them. In germline, CDR1 is SQVTM, CDR2 ANQGSEA. The CDR3 is CSVVRGNEQFF. For the CDR3, the DNA is TGCAGCGTAGTCAGGGGAAATGAGCAGTTCTTC.

This rearrangement joins TRBV5-8 to TRBJ1-2; D gene unclear. The CDR3 covers 11 residues. V was shortened by 7 bases and J by 8 bases, with 12 bases between the two germline ends. Per germline, CDR1 SGHTS and CDR2 YDEGEE. CDR3 region: CASPAALGYTF. The CDR3 nucleotides read TGTGCCAGCCCGGCGGCATTGGGCTACACCTTC.

The rearrangement uses TRBV27 and TRBJ2-7; 8 bases fit TRBD2. This CDR3 has 15 amino acids. After removal of 2 bases from V and 2 bases from J, the junction contained 5 bases not matched to a gene. Germline CDR1 and CDR2: MNHEY and SMNVEV (reference sequence). This CDR3 reads CASSLRAGGAYEQYF. The CDR3 nucleotides read TGTGCCAGCAGTTTAAGGGCGGGAGGAGCCTACGAGCAGTACTTC.

The chain is built from TRBV14 and TRBJ1-4, with D possibly matching TRBD1 (5 bases). V gave up 4 bases and J gave up 1 base, with 10 bases separating them. Germline V gives CDR1 SGHDN, CDR2 FVKESK. The CDR3 is made up of 15 amino acids. CDR3: CASSLLGLTNEKLFF. The DNA of the CDR3 is TGTGCCAGCAGCCTATTGGGACTAACTAATGAAAAACTGTTTTTT.

The gene calls are TRBV11-3 and TRBJ2-5; 8 bases line up with TRBD2. The V segment lost 4 bases and the J segment 5 bases; nucleotides outside the gene matches: 3. Germline V CDR1 and CDR2: SGHNT, YENEEA. This CDR3 contains 13 residues. Here the CDR3 DNA reads TGTGCCAGCAGCTCGGGGGGGCTGGAGACCCAGTACTTC. Its protein product is CASSSGGLETQYF.

The chain has TRBV12-5 and TRBJ1-2, with 8 bases lining up with TRBD1. This CDR3 has 16 residues. Germline V gene sequence: CDR1 LGHNT, CDR2 FRNRAP. Losses at the gene ends were 4 bases for V and 1 base for J; bases not matched to a gene: 8. In DNA form, the CDR3 reads TGTGCTAGTGGTTGGGCGGGACAGGAGAATAACTATGGCTACACCTTC. It codes for CASGWAGQENNYGYTF.

The V call is TRBV27, the J call TRBJ1-2; no clear D gene. CDR1 is MNHEY, CDR2 SMNVEV, per germline (reference sequence). The CDR3 runs to 13 residues. V dropped 8 bases and J dropped 0 bases, with 10 bases sitting between them. CDR3 DNA: TGTGCCAGCGGGGAGGGCGCTAACTATGGCTACACCTTC. Its protein is CASGEGANYGYTF.

CDR3 sequence: CASSQLAGGPPYNEQFF. The CDR3 DNA reads TGCGCCAGCAGCCAATTAGCGGGGGGGCCCCCCTACAATGAGCAGTTCTTC. The chain uses TRBV4-3 and TRBJ2-1; TRBD2 agrees at 11 bases. The V and J ends lost 2 bases and 2 bases, in that order; junction bases with no gene match: 5. This CDR3 spans 17 amino acids. In germline, CDR1 is LGHNA, CDR2 YSLEER.

The chain carries TRBV6-1 and TRBJ1-2, with D perhaps TRBD1 (5 bases). Trimming cost V 8 bases and J 2 bases, with 9 bases left between them. This CDR3 has 12 residues. Germline CDR1 reads MNHNS; CDR2 reads SASEGT. This chain's CDR3 is CASGRQNYGYTF. The CDR3, as DNA: TGTGCCAGCGGTAGACAGAACTATGGCTACACCTTC.

The chain employs TRBV6-6 and TRBJ2-5; TRBD1 matches at 9 bases. The assigned J gene may be wrong: the sequence end matches TRBJ2-7 better. From germline, CDR1 is MNHNY and CDR2 SVGAGI (reference sequence). There are 15 residues in the CDR3. CDR3 amino acids: CASRRTGGSKNEQYF. In nucleotides, the CDR3 is TGTGCCAGCAGACGTACAGGGGGCTCTAAAAACGAGCAGTACTTC.

The chain recombines TRBV28 with TRBJ2-3; D remains ambiguous. This CDR3 region has 14 residues. Deletions cut 3 bases from V and 0 bases from J, with 7 bases between. Germline loops: CDR1 MDHEN, CDR2 SYDVKM. Here the CDR3 reads CASSLGRSTDTQYF. The CDR3 DNA follows: TGTGCCAGCAGTTTGGGCAGAAGCACAGATACGCAGTATTTT.

This clone has a single count. The chain uses TRBV11-2 and TRBJ2-1; 10 bases align to TRBD2. Trimming removed 4 bases from V and 3 bases from J; junction bases left unmatched: 3. Germline assignment: CDR1 SGHAT and CDR2 FQNNGV. The CDR3 loop spans 15 amino acids. In DNA, the CDR3 is TGTGCCAGCAGCTCGAGCGGGGGGGACTACAATGAGCAGTTCTTC. Translated: CASSSSGGDYNEQFF.

The chain links TRBV7-6 to TRBJ2-5; D call uncertain. Trimming removed 5 bases from V and 1 base from J, with 14 bases in between. In germline, CDR1 is SGHVS, CDR2 FNYEAQ. This CDR3 contains 15 residues. The CDR3 is CASSTAGDLQETQYF. The CDR3 nucleotides read TGTGCCAGCAGCACCGCAGGCGACCTCCAAGAGACCCAGTACTTC.